What follows are 30 T cell receptor beta chains derived from one specimen sequenced in a study of tumor-infiltrating lymphocytes in primary liver carcinoma. A constant-region primer served to make TCR beta cDNA from roughly 500 ng total RNA. Nested multiplex PCR, run for three rounds with slightly modified ARM-PCR, yielded TCR beta libraries. Each of the first two PCR rounds ran nine to ten cycles with TRBV1-TRBV30 forward and C-beta reverse primers. One entry per CDR3 protein, called by TCRdb with MiXCR from the multiplex PCR reads. Found here are roughly 120,000 distinct CDR3 sequences, around two thirds of them singletons; the top ten hold around 9%. Unsorted bulk tissue of about 19-31 mg yielded co-extracted RNA and DNA. The sequenced material came from liver tumor tissue from sampling region 1. Subset reported: tumor region T1, superior pole. The receptors come from a woman in her sixties or seventies with primary liver carcinoma and hepatitis B virus infection.

Note on this clonotype: Compared with germline, one end of the junction differs, possibly owing to a read error. The chain carries TRBV29-1 and TRBJ1-1; D remains unclear. Per germline, CDR1 SQVTM and CDR2 ANQGSEA. The CDR3 sequence is 18 residues long. CDR3 region: CRVEDLLGYSRRNTEAFF. CDR3 bases: TGCAGAGTTGAAGATCTTCTGGGATATAGCCGCAGGAACACTGAAGCTTTCTTT.

A note on this clonotype: The junction and the germline gene differ at one end; a read error may be behind it. The V and J genes are TRBV12-3 or TRBV12-4 and TRBJ1-1; no clear D gene. CDR3 length: 12 amino acids. CDR3 region: CASSRTVAEAFF. The CDR3 nucleotides read TGTGCCAGCAGTAGAACAGTGGCTGAGGCTTTCTTT.

The chain has TRBV19 and TRBJ1-5; D might be TRBD1 (5 bases). Matching the DNA end better, TRBJ2-3 makes the J call doubtful. The CDR3 runs to 15 residues. The V gene's germline CDR1 is LNHDA and CDR2 SQIVND (reference sequence). The CDR3: CASSIRPGTGQPQYF. As DNA, the CDR3 is TGTGCCAGTAGTATACGGCCGGGCACAGGTCAGCCCCAGTATTTT.

V and J are TRBV11-2 and TRBJ2-5, with D tentatively TRBD2 (6 bases). Trimming removed 4 bases from V and 2 bases from J, with 14 bases in between. The CDR3 is 15 residues long. CDR1 SGHAT and CDR2 FQNNGV come from the germline V gene. CDR3: CASSSRTITQETQYF. DNA of the CDR3: TGTGCCAGCAGCTCCAGGACTATAACACAAGAGACCCAGTACTTC. The whole variable domain, filled in from reference TRBV11-2 and TRBJ2-5, reads EAGVAQSPRYKIIEKRQSVAFWCNPISGHATLYWYQQILGQGPKLLIQFQNNGVVDDSQLPKDRFSAERLKGVDSTLKIQPAKLEDSAVYLCASSSRTITQETQYFGPGTRLLVL.

By sample fraction, this clonotype is large. The chain recombines TRBV11-3 with TRBJ2-5; D remains unclear. The CDR3 covers 12 residues. Germline CDR1 is SGHNT and CDR2 is YENEEA. Trimming shortened V by 0 bases and J by 4 bases, and 3 bases separated the two germline ends. CDR3 loop: CASSLDTETQYF. For the CDR3, the DNA is TGTGCCAGCAGCTTAGACACAGAGACCCAGTACTTC.

This clonotype was observed at least ten times. Here the CDR3 DNA reads TGTGCCAGCAGCCCAGGCCGGGCTAGCGGAAGCACAGATACGCAGTATTTT. This encodes CASSPGRASGSTDTQYF. The chain employs TRBV11-2 and TRBJ2-3; TRBD2 matches 7 bases. The germline CDR1 and CDR2 sequences are SGHAT and FQNNGV. This CDR3 spans 17 amino acids. Trimming removed 5 bases from V and 0 bases from J; junction bases left unmatched: 11.

The table lists this clonotype with many counts. V and J are TRBV4-1 and TRBJ1-5, with TRBD1 matching over 7 bases. The trim removed 3 bases at V and 5 bases at J, leaving 4 bases unmatched. The CDR3 runs to 14 residues. CDR1 and CDR2 from the germline V gene are MGHRA and YSYEKL. The CDR3 DNA reads TGCGCCAGCAGCCAGACAGGGCAATATCAGCCCCAGCATTTT. It yields the protein CASSQTGQYQPQHF.

This clonotype was detected ten times or more. The V and J genes are TRBV10-3 and TRBJ2-1, with 8 nucleotides matching TRBD1. Germline CDR1 and CDR2: ENHRY and SYGVKD. The trim removed 10 bases at V and 4 bases at J, leaving 6 bases unmatched. The CDR3 loop spans 13 amino acids. The CDR3 coding sequence is TGTGCCAATAGGGGGACAGGATACAATGAGCAGTTCTTC. It yields the protein CANRGTGYNEQFF.

Of note for this clonotype: Being one base from a much bigger clone, this may be a read error. The chain has TRBV28 and TRBJ2-7; perhaps TRBD2 as D (5 bases). V lost 2 bases and J lost 9, with 26 bases in between. The CDR3 totals 17 residues. Germline CDR1 is MDHEN and CDR2 is SYDVKM. In DNA, the CDR3 is TGTGCCAGCAGTTTAGGTTCGGACGTCACCAGGACCGCGGGGCAGTACTTC. This encodes CASSLGSDVTRTAGQYF.

V gene TRBV7-9 combines with J gene TRBJ2-2, with D possibly matching TRBD2 (6 bases). Trimming pared 5 bases from V and 0 bases from J, leaving 16 bases between. This CDR3 contains 17 residues. CDR1 and CDR2 from the germline V gene are SEHNR and FQNEAQ (reference sequence). CDR3 region: CASSPRYSGANTGELFF. CDR3 in DNA: TGTGCCAGCAGCCCTAGGTATAGCGGAGCGAACACCGGGGAGCTGTTTTTT.

The genes are TRBV29-1 and TRBJ1-2, with D possibly matching TRBD1 (5 bases). Per the germline V gene, CDR1 is SQVTM and CDR2 is ANQGSEA. This CDR3 comprises 11 residues. The V and J ends lost 6 bases and 8 bases respectively, with 13 bases between them. The CDR3, as DNA: TGCAGCGTCATGGTAGGGGAAGGCTACACCTTC. Protein: CSVMVGEGYTF.

The chain carries TRBV6-1 and TRBJ2-3, with TRBD2 as a possible D gene (7 bases). The CDR3 is 16 residues long. The germline V gene encodes CDR1 MNHNS and CDR2 SASEGT. V lost 8 bases and J 3 bases, leaving 21 bases between the germline ends. In DNA, the CDR3 is TGTGCCAGCGGTCGGGGGGATAGGGGGGAAACAGATACGCAGTATTTT. Amino acid sequence: CASGRGDRGETDTQYF.

On this clonotype: This may be a read error, as it is one base from a much larger clone. The rearrangement uses TRBV4-2 and TRBJ2-2, with D possibly matching TRBD2 (5 bases). V was clipped by 0 bases and J by 3 bases, with 17 bases between them. Looked up from germline, CDR1 is LGHNA and CDR2 is YNFKEQ. The CDR3 is 18 residues long. DNA for the CDR3: TGTGCCAGCAGCCAAGAGGTAGCGAGAGGGCCTCACACCGGGGAGCTGTTTTTT. Translating it yields CASSQEVARGPHTGELFF.

This clonotype has a handful of counts. The chain is built from TRBV6-2 or TRBV6-3 and TRBJ2-7; tentatively, D is TRBD2 (5 bases). V was shortened by 5 bases and J by 1 base, with 15 bases between the two germline ends. The CDR3 runs 15 residues. Looked up from germline, CDR1 is MNHEY and CDR2 is SVGEGT. CDR3 loop: CASSVGISGSYEQYF. CDR3 bases: TGTGCCAGCAGTGTCGGGATTTCTGGTTCCTACGAGCAGTACTTC.

The chain links TRBV4-1 to TRBJ1-2; D might be TRBD1 (6 bases). The CDR3 length is 14 residues. Germline CDR1 is MGHRA and CDR2 is YSYEKL. The V and J ends lost 7 bases and 5 bases respectively, with 17 bases between them. This CDR3 reads CASNPRQGGYGYTF. DNA of the CDR3: TGCGCCAGCAACCCCAGACAAGGGGGGTATGGCTACACCTTC.

On this clonotype itself: One end of the junction does not line up with germline, which may come from a read error. The chain uses TRBV7-9 and TRBJ1-2, with a tentative D call TRBD1 (5 bases). Germline V gene sequence: CDR1 SEHNR, CDR2 FQNEAQ (reference sequence). The CDR3 has 15 amino acids. CDR3 nucleotides: TGTGCCAGCGGCTTAGCGGTCGGCCAGGGCTATGGCTACACCTTC. Translation: CASGLAVGQGYGYTF.

Of note for this clonotype: A much bigger clone sits one base away, suggesting this may be a read error. V is TRBV4-2 and J is TRBJ2-1, with TRBD2 matching 9 bases. CDR1 LGHNA and CDR2 YNFKEQ come from the germline V gene. The CDR3 has 17 amino acids. CDR3 bases: TGTACCAGCAGCCAAGCGGTCTTTAGCGGGAGTGGTGATGAGCAGTTCTTC. Translation gives CTSSQAVFSGSGDEQFF.

This clonotype was seen only a few times. One junction end does not reproduce the germline sequence, and a read error may be involved. V is TRBV6-2 or TRBV6-3 and J is TRBJ1-1; 7 bases agree with TRBD1. Germline V CDR1 and CDR2: MNHEY, SVGEGT. The CDR3 is 17 residues long. The CDR3 DNA sequence: TGTGCCGGCAGTCAGTACGCCCCGGGACAGTGGAACACTGAAGCTTTCTTT. Protein sequence: CAGSQYAPGQWNTEAFF.

This clonotype was seen a few times. This chain uses TRBV19 with TRBJ2-2, with D possibly called TRBD1 or TRBD2 (5 bases each). This CDR3 is 13 amino acids long. Germline CDR1 reads LNHDA; CDR2 reads SQIVND (reference sequence). V shed 8 bases and J shed 4 bases, with 11 bases lying between them. CDR3 sequence reads: CASSGPGTGELFF. As DNA, the CDR3 is TGTGCCAGTTCGGGACCAGGCACCGGGGAGCTGTTTTTT.

In its sample, this clonotype was seen many times. This chain connects TRBV14 to TRBJ2-2; no clear D gene. Germline V gives CDR1 SGHDN, CDR2 FVKESK. V lost 2 bases and J lost 0, with 10 bases in between. The CDR3 extends over 16 amino acids. This CDR3 is CASSQKLTANTGELFF. The CDR3 DNA reads as TGTGCCAGCAGCCAAAAACTCACAGCGAACACCGGGGAGCTGTTTTTT. The complete variable domain, with remaining parts taken from reference TRBV14 and TRBJ2-2, reads EAGVTQFPSHSVIEKGQTVTLRCDPISGHDNLYWYRRVMGKEIKFLLHFVKESKQDESGMPNNRFLAERTGGTYSTLKVQPAELEDSGVYFCASSQKLTANTGELFFGEGSRLTVL.

V usage is TRBV7-8 and J usage is TRBJ2-5; the D is unclear. Germline V gives CDR1 SGHVS, CDR2 FQNEAQ. The CDR3 totals 15 residues. V lost 3 bases to trimming and J lost 2 bases, with 13 bases between them. The CDR3 is CASSFRKSAQETQYF. The DNA for the CDR3 is TGTGCCAGCAGCTTCCGGAAGAGCGCTCAAGAGACCCAGTACTTC.

This clonotype was seen only a few times. The rearrangement joins TRBV11-2 to TRBJ2-1; 14 bases align to TRBD2. The CDR3 has 17 amino acids. The V and J ends lost 5 bases and 9 bases, in that order; junction bases with no gene match: 12. Germline V CDR1 and CDR2: SGHAT, FQNNGV. CDR3 loop: CASSRRLAGGQGGEQFF. The DNA of the CDR3 is TGTGCCAGCAGCAGGAGACTAGCGGGGGGGCAGGGGGGTGAGCAGTTCTTC.

The table lists this clonotype with many counts. DNA for the CDR3: TGTGCCAGCAGCCCCGGGACTAGCCTTTATCCAGATACGCAGTATTTT. It translates to CASSPGTSLYPDTQYF. This rearrangement joins TRBV12-3 or TRBV12-4 to TRBJ2-3, with 9 bases matching TRBD2. The CDR3 spans 16 residues. The V and J ends lost 6 bases and 4 bases, in that order; junction bases with no gene match: 11.

This clonotype occurred once. Sequence at one end of the junction differs from germline and may be a read error. V is TRBV29-1 and J is TRBJ2-7; no clear D gene. The CDR3 has 12 amino acids. Germline V gene lookup returns CDR1 SQVTM and CDR2 ANQGSEA. The CDR3 protein is CSIEDKGREQYF. CDR3 DNA sequence: TGCAGCATTGAAGACAAAGGCCGTGAACAGTACTTC.

On this clonotype: An end of the junction differs from the germline gene, which may be a read error. V and J are TRBV5-6 and TRBJ2-7; D is unclear. This CDR3 is built from 11 residues. Germline values: CDR1 SGHDT, CDR2 YYEEEE. This CDR3 is CASSLVNELYF. CDR3 sequence (DNA): TGTGCCAGCAGCTTGGTCAACGAGCTGTACTTC.

Points on this clonotype: A read error may be the cause here, since a much bigger clone is one base away. The chain employs TRBV6-2 or TRBV6-3 and TRBJ2-1; TRBD1 is a possible D gene (6 bases). Germline CDR1 MNHEY, CDR2 SVGEGT. The CDR3 spans 12 residues. The DNA of the CDR3 is TGTGCCAGCAAACAGGGCTACAATGATCAGTTCTTC. Amino acid sequence: CASKQGYNDQFF.

With respect to this clonotype: Just one base apart from a much larger clone, this may be a read error. The chain employs TRBV6-1 and TRBJ1-1, with no clear D. From germline, CDR1 is MNHNS and CDR2 SASEGT. The CDR3 is made up of 13 amino acids. The CDR3 sequence: CASRTAGSTEASF. In nucleotides, the CDR3 is TGTGCCAGCAGAACCGCGGGGTCCACTGAAGCTTCCTTT.

The CDR3 loop is CASSSGQRGSYTF. CDR3 DNA sequence: TGCGCCAGCAGCTCTGGACAGAGGGGTAGCTACACCTTC. V gene TRBV5-1 combines with J gene TRBJ1-2, with D possibly TRBD1 on 6 matching bases. Germline V gives CDR1 SGHRS, CDR2 YFSETQ. Trimming pared 3 bases from V and 9 bases from J, leaving 15 bases between. The CDR3 consists of 13 residues.

The chain is built from TRBV28 and TRBJ2-1; D may be TRBD1 (5 bases). This CDR3 region has 14 residues. The V end lost 8 bases, the J end lost 2 bases, and 13 bases lay between the germline ends. From germline, CDR1 is MDHEN and CDR2 SYDVKM. CDR3 loop: CASRVGEAYNEQFF. CDR3 in DNA: TGTGCCAGCCGGGTAGGGGAAGCCTACAATGAGCAGTTCTTC.

CDR3 DNA: TGTGCCAGCAGCGCGCAGGGACAGGGGGGGAATGAGCAGTTCTTC. Translation: CASSAQGQGGNEQFF. The gene calls are TRBV7-3 and TRBJ2-1; 11 bases align to TRBD1. CDR1 SGHTA and CDR2 FQGTGA come from the germline V gene. The CDR3 spans 15 residues. Losses at the gene ends were 5 bases for V and 7 bases for J; bases not matched to a gene: 7.